Below, one T cell receptor beta chain is given with its context. Libraries were prepared by immunoSEQ multiplex PCR; TCRdb keeps only in-frame clonotypes and omits some of them. The data contain tens of thousands of clones, approximately 90% of them seen just once; the ten biggest clones take up about 5.8%. The V segment lost 4 bases and the J segment 6 bases; nucleotides outside the gene matches: 7. In germline, CDR1 is SGHRS, CDR2 YFSETQ. CDR3 length equals 14 residues. This specimen belongs to a study of blood T cell repertoires in COVID-19. The overall study: Donors in the United States, Italy and Spain gave samples during acute or convalescent COVID-19. The cDNA or gDNA used as material had been derived from T cells, B-cell-depleted T cells, or PBMCs.

J is TRBJ1-2 and V is TRBV5-1, with 9 bases fitting TRBD1. The sequencing input was peripheral blood. The clonotype comes from a human donor in a cohort sampled during active COVID-19. CDR3 region: CASSVGQGDNGYTF. The CDR3 DNA is TGCGCCAGCAGCGTGGGACAGGGCGACAATGGCTACACCTTC.